Below are 18 T cell receptor beta chains sequenced from a single sample in a study of blood T cell repertoires in COVID-19. This table comes from immunoSEQ multiplex PCR, and its TCRdb copy is limited to in-frame clones, with some not included. The sample carries about 320,000 clones, around 88% recorded once. Sequencing was carried out using peripheral blood. These receptors were obtained from a woman between 25 and 40 years old with COVID-19, enrolled during active disease.

This chain joins TRBV4-1 and TRBJ2-2; 7 bases align to TRBD1. The CDR3 contains 16 residues. Germline-derived CDR1 and CDR2 are MGHRA and YSYEKL. The junction had 6 bases not matched to a gene; V was cut back by 0 bases and J by 5 bases. CDR3 nucleotides: TGCGCCAGCAGCCAAGATCGAACAGGGGATACCGGGGAGCTGTTTTTT. It translates to CASSQDRTGDTGELFF.

V and J are TRBV9 and TRBJ2-3; TRBD2 agrees at 10 bases. CDR3 size: 16 residues. Unmatched junction bases numbered 12, after V lost 4 bases and J lost 7 bases. Germline CDR1 SGDLS, CDR2 YYNGEE. CDR3 amino acids: CASSPSSAGGPYTQYF. The CDR3 region has the DNA TGTGCCAGCAGCCCAAGCTCAGCGGGGGGGCCTTATACGCAGTATTTT. The whole variable domain, filled in from reference TRBV9 and TRBJ2-3, reads DSGVTQTPKHLITATGQRVTLRCSPRSGDLSVYWYQQSLDQGLQFLIQYYNGEERAKGNILERFSAQQFPDLHSELNLSSLELGDSALYFCASSPSSAGGPYTQYFGPGTRLTVL.

CDR3 sequence (DNA): TGTGCCAGCAGCTTTACGGGAGGGAATGAAAAACTGTTTTTT. It is translated as CASSFTGGNEKLFF. The genes are TRBV5-4 and TRBJ1-4, with D unresolved. This CDR3 is 14 amino acids long. Germline loops: CDR1 SGHNT, CDR2 YYREEE (reference sequence). Trimming cost V 2 bases and J 5 bases, with 10 bases left between them.

V gene TRBV4-2 combines with J gene TRBJ1-5, with D perhaps TRBD1 (6 bases). With 1 base removed from V and 6 bases from J, the gap between germline ends came to 16 bases. The CDR3 has 16 amino acids. Per germline, CDR1 LGHNA and CDR2 YNFKEQ. The CDR3 loop is CASSQGGGGGGQPQHF. The CDR3, as DNA: TGTGCCAGCAGCCAAGGAGGAGGCGGGGGCGGTCAGCCCCAGCATTTT.

This sequence joins TRBV3-1 (or the pseudogene TRBV3-2) and TRBJ2-3; the match to TRBD2 covers 9 bases. The CDR3 has 16 amino acids. The V gene end was trimmed by 1 base and the J gene end by 5 bases; junction bases not matched to a gene: 7. Germline V gene sequence: CDR1 LGHDT, CDR2 YNNKEL (reference sequence). The CDR3: CASSQVSGGTGDTQYF. The CDR3 coding sequence is TGTGCCAGCAGCCAAGTTAGCGGGGGCACAGGAGATACGCAGTATTTT.

The genes are TRBV5-1 and TRBJ2-2; 7 positions match TRBD2. After removal of 0 bases from V and 4 bases from J, the junction contained 6 bases not matched to a gene. This CDR3 has 16 residues. Germline CDR1 and CDR2: SGHRS and YFSETQ. This CDR3 reads CASSLVSSGATGELFF. In DNA form, the CDR3 reads TGCGCCAGCAGCTTGGTATCGAGCGGGGCCACCGGGGAGCTGTTTTTT.

The CDR3 bases are TGCACCAGCAGTAATAGCGGGGGGGGAACTAATGAGCAGTTCTTC. Protein product: CTSSNSGGGTNEQFF. The chain links TRBV1 to TRBJ2-1; the table's D call TRBD2 went unverified against the DNA. TRBV1 constitutes a pseudogene. The CDR3 loop spans 15 amino acids.

The rearrangement uses TRBV9 and TRBJ2-3; tentatively, D is TRBD2 (6 bases). This CDR3 is 15 amino acids long. V gave up 3 bases and J gave up 2 bases, with 13 bases separating them. Germline V gene sequence: CDR1 SGDLS, CDR2 YYNGEE. The CDR3 reads CASSAEGLLTDTQYF. The DNA of the CDR3 is TGTGCCAGCAGCGCGGAGGGACTTCTCACAGATACGCAGTATTTT.

In DNA form, the CDR3 reads TGTGCCAGCTCACCACCACAGGGAGACTCTGGAAACACCATATATTTT. It yields the protein CASSPPQGDSGNTIYF. This chain links TRBV18 with TRBJ1-3; a weak D match, TRBD1 (6 bases). The CDR3 extends over 16 amino acids. V lost 0 bases, J lost 0 bases, and 9 bases lay in between. Germline lookup yields CDR1 KGHSH and CDR2 LQKENI.

CDR3 DNA sequence: TGTGCCAGCAGCTTTAGCGGCGGCGTGAGCTCTGGAAACACCATATATTTT. This encodes CASSFSGGVSSGNTIYF. The chain joins TRBV7-8 to TRBJ1-3; the D is unclear. The CDR3 has 17 residues. In germline, CDR1 is SGHVS, CDR2 FQNEAQ. V was pared by 3 bases and J by 0 bases, with 15 bases between.

This sequence joins TRBV5-1 and TRBJ2-7, with a weak D call TRBD2 (7 bases). The germline V gene has CDR1 SGHRS and CDR2 YFSETQ. The CDR3 runs 15 residues. Trimming left V 0 bases short and J 7 bases short, with 17 bases between. DNA for the CDR3: TGCGCCAGCAGCTTGGGGGGGGGCGGAAACCCTGAGCAGTACGTC. Its protein is CASSLGGGGNPEQYV.

The J gene is TRBJ1-6, the V gene TRBV6-6, with 9 nucleotides matching TRBD1. The V gene's germline CDR1 is MNHNY and CDR2 SVGAGI (reference sequence). V was clipped by 5 bases and J by 7 bases; unmatched bases: 3. The CDR3 has 14 amino acids. CDR3 nucleotides: TGTGCCAGCAGTCTCGGACAGGGGAATTCACCCCTCCACTTT. Protein sequence: CASSLGQGNSPLHF.

The chain has TRBV14 and TRBJ1-6, with 7 nucleotides matching TRBD1. CDR1 SGHDN and CDR2 FVKESK come from the germline V gene. CDR3 size: 16 residues. V shed 0 bases and J 6 bases; nucleotides not matched to a gene: 5. The CDR3 spells CASSQDGAGGNSPLHF. CDR3 nucleotide sequence: TGTGCCAGCAGCCAAGATGGGGCAGGGGGTAATTCACCCCTCCACTTT.

The gene calls are TRBV2 and TRBJ1-3; no firm D call. The germline gives CDR1 SNHLY, CDR2 FYNNEI. Trimming removed 3 bases from V and 4 bases from J, with 7 bases in between. The CDR3 has 13 residues. The CDR3 sequence is CASSELGGNTIYF. The CDR3 DNA is TGTGCCAGCAGTGAGCTCGGGGGAAACACCATATATTTT.

V and J are TRBV28 and TRBJ1-2; D unclear. Germline values: CDR1 MDHEN, CDR2 SYDVKM. The CDR3 has 12 residues. V lost 2 bases and J lost 6, with 7 bases in between. Here the CDR3 DNA reads TGTGCCAGCAGTTTACCCGGGGATGGCTACACCTTC. It yields the protein CASSLPGDGYTF.

This clone turned up a few times. V and J are TRBV7-9 and TRBJ1-2; D unresolved. Between the trimmed V and J ends, which lost 7 bases and 2 bases, there was a span of 17 bases. This CDR3 spans 15 amino acids. The germline CDR1 and CDR2 sequences are SEHNR and FQNEAQ (reference sequence). The DNA of the CDR3 is TGTGCCAGCATCAACCCCGCGGAACGGAACTATGGCTACACCTTC. Protein sequence: CASINPAERNYGYTF.

J is TRBJ2-7 and V is TRBV2, with 8 bases lining up with TRBD1. With V trimmed by 6 bases and J by 2 bases, 3 bases remained unmatched. The CDR3 loop spans 13 amino acids. Germline values: CDR1 SNHLY, CDR2 FYNNEI. The CDR3 loop reads CASRDRDTYEQYF. The CDR3 nucleotides read TGTGCCAGCAGGGACAGGGACACCTACGAGCAGTACTTC.

The chain links TRBV28 to TRBJ2-3; D might be TRBD2 (6 bases). The germline V gene encodes CDR1 MDHEN and CDR2 SYDVKM. CDR3 length: 13 residues. Trimming cost V 5 bases and J 9 bases, with 15 bases left between them. The CDR3 region has the DNA TGTGCCAGCAGTCGGGACTCGAAATTAACGCAGTATTTT. This translates into CASSRDSKLTQYF. Looking up the rest from reference TRBV28 and TRBJ2-3 gives the full variable domain: DVKVTQSSRYLVKRTGEKVFLECVQDMDHENMFWYRQDPGLGLRLIYFSYDVKMKEKGDIPEGYSVSREKKERFSLILESASTNQTSMYLCASSRDSKLTQYFGPGTRLTVL.